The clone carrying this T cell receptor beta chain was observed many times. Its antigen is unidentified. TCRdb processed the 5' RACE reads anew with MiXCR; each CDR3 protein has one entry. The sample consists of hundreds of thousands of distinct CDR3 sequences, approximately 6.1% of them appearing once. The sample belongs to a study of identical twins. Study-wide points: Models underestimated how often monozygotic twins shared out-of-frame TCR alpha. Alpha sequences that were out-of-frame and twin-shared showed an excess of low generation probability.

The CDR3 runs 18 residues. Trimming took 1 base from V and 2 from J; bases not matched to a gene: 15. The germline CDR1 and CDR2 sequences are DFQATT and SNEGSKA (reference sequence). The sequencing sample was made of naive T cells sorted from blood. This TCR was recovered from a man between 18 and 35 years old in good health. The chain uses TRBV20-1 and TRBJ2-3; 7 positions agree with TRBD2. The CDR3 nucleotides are TGCAGTGCTAGAGCCCCACTAGGTCTAGCGGAACCCACAGATACGCAGTATTTT. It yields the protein CSARAPLGLAEPTDTQYF.